Ten or more counts support the clone carrying this T cell receptor (beta chain). Its antigen is currently unknown. Axillary draining lymph nodes of breast cancer patients supplied the node samples. The data derive from a study of breast tumors, draining lymph nodes, adjacent tissues. Study-wide results and caveats: Data only fit, rather than demonstrated, lymph node origin of most tumor T cells. Tumors had less TCR diversity than lymph nodes, more than nontumor tissue. The data were judged consistent with most tumor T cells coming from lymph node and expanding in tumor. Luminal-like breast cancer showed significantly greater tumor-nontumor repertoire similarity than basal-like breast cancer did.

TCRdb reanalysed the multiplex PCR reads using MiXCR and keeps one entry per CDR3 protein. Here the sample spans about 140,000 distinct CDR3 sequences, about a fifth being singletons. Trimming removed 5 bases from V and 5 bases from J, with 9 bases in between. The germline gives CDR1 SNHLY, CDR2 FYNNEI. The CDR3 runs 13 residues. V gene TRBV2 combines with J gene TRBJ1-4; D is uncertain. Specimen: axillary lymph node tissue. The sequence was collected from a female donor with breast cancer. Some clones in this sample may be carry-over from other donors' samples. DNA of the CDR3: TGTGCCAGCAGTAGCCCCCGGAATGAAAAACTGTTTTTT. Translated, it gives CASSSPRNEKLFF. Complete variable domain (other parts from reference TRBV2 and TRBJ1-4): EPEVTQTPSHQVTQMGQEVILRCVPISNHLYFYWYRQILGQKVEFLVSFYNNEISEKSEIFDDQFSVERPDGSNFTLKIRSTKLEDSAMYFCASSSPRNEKLFFGSGTQLSVL.